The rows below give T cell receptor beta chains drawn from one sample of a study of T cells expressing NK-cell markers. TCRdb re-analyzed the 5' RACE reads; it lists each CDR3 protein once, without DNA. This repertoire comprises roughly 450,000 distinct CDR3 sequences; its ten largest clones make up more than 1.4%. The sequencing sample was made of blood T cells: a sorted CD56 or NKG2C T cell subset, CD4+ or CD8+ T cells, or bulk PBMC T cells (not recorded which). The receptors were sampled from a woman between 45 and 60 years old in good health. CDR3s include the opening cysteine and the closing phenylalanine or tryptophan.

CDR3 protein: CASRSGPRPNDEQFF
V gene: TRBV5-1
J gene: TRBJ2-1

CDR3 protein: CASSVNPRWNTEAFF
V gene: TRBV9
J gene: TRBJ1-1

CDR3 protein: CASSLEVGVAFF
V gene: TRBV7-2
J gene: TRBJ1-1

CDR3 protein: CASRIEISGANVLTF
V gene: TRBV2
J gene: TRBJ2-6

CDR3 protein: CASTLSGRGLYNEQFF
V gene: TRBV12-3/TRBV12-4
J gene: TRBJ2-1

CDR3 protein: CASSLGAGETQYF
V gene: TRBV5-1
J gene: TRBJ2-5

CDR3 protein: CASRSDPGTGELFF
V gene: TRBV12-3/TRBV12-4
J gene: TRBJ2-2

CDR3 protein: CASTADRGRTNYGYTF
V gene: TRBV7-8
J gene: TRBJ1-2

CDR3 protein: CASSWGLAGIGGYEQYF
V gene: TRBV7-9
J gene: TRBJ2-7

CDR3 protein: CATSPGAGNQPQHF
V gene: TRBV24-1
J gene: TRBJ1-5

CDR3 protein: CAITRDRDPYNEQFF
V gene: TRBV10-3
J gene: TRBJ2-1

CDR3 protein: CASSRGANANEKLFF
V gene: TRBV14
J gene: TRBJ1-4

CDR3 protein: CASAAGVVNEQFF
V gene: TRBV5-1
J gene: TRBJ2-1

CDR3 protein: CASSVRGGVERTDTQYF
V gene: TRBV9
J gene: TRBJ2-3

CDR3 protein: CASKSKAVYPYEQYF
V gene: TRBV2
J gene: TRBJ2-7

CDR3 protein: CASSSVRDYTAYEQYF
V gene: TRBV7-9
J gene: TRBJ2-7

CDR3 protein: CASSLMWAEAFF
V gene: TRBV5-6
J gene: TRBJ1-1

CDR3 protein: CASSVAVGSYNEQFF
V gene: TRBV9
J gene: TRBJ2-1

CDR3 protein: CASSRVRRSGANVLTF
V gene: TRBV3-1
J gene: TRBJ2-6

CDR3 protein: CASSLGGGSRRDTEAFF
V gene: TRBV5-1
J gene: TRBJ1-1

CDR3 protein: CASREDRVNEQFF
V gene: TRBV2
J gene: TRBJ2-1

CDR3 protein: CASSQEPTGITEAFF
V gene: TRBV4-1
J gene: TRBJ1-1

CDR3 protein: CASSLETSGDTQYF
V gene: TRBV5-1
J gene: TRBJ2-3

CDR3 protein: CASSSQRVGEKLFF
V gene: TRBV14
J gene: TRBJ1-4

CDR3 protein: CASSYSRSLARGEQFF
V gene: TRBV6-5
J gene: TRBJ2-1

CDR3 protein: CSVGSSGSPPAPQYF
V gene: TRBV29-1
J gene: TRBJ2-3

CDR3 protein: CASSSARDRPLQATQYF
V gene: TRBV27
J gene: TRBJ2-3

CDR3 protein: CASSLVLTSGVKETQYF
V gene: TRBV11-2
J gene: TRBJ2-5

CDR3 protein: CASSLEGPGTGELFF
V gene: TRBV11-2
J gene: TRBJ2-2

CDR3 protein: CASSKSSGRPDTQYF
V gene: TRBV21-1
J gene: TRBJ2-3

CDR3 protein: CATWGYDEAFF
V gene: TRBV10-3
J gene: TRBJ1-1

CDR3 protein: CATSDTRQRLFF
V gene: TRBV24-1
J gene: TRBJ1-4

CDR3 protein: CASSLLRARATGELFF
V gene: TRBV4-1
J gene: TRBJ2-2

CDR3 protein: CSVVADRIGASTDTQYF
V gene: TRBV29-1
J gene: TRBJ2-3

CDR3 protein: CSFRGPNTEAFF
V gene: TRBV29-1
J gene: TRBJ1-1

CDR3 protein: CASSLASSGRNNEQFF
V gene: TRBV5-1
J gene: TRBJ2-1

CDR3 protein: CASSRDRVATDTQYF
V gene: TRBV11-3
J gene: TRBJ2-3

CDR3 protein: CSVEGTSYEQYF
V gene: TRBV29-1
J gene: TRBJ2-7

CDR3 protein: CATVAEVNTEAFF
V gene: TRBV10-3
J gene: TRBJ1-1

CDR3 protein: CSAHQLHLSSYEQYF
V gene: TRBV20-1
J gene: TRBJ2-7

CDR3 protein: CASSIGVADTQYF
V gene: TRBV19
J gene: TRBJ2-3

CDR3 protein: CASSTGALDFSYEQYF
V gene: TRBV12-3/TRBV12-4
J gene: TRBJ2-7

CDR3 protein: CASSLKFETEAFF
V gene: TRBV7-9
J gene: TRBJ1-1

CDR3 protein: CASSFLEGTHTYNEQFF
V gene: TRBV7-6
J gene: TRBJ2-1

CDR3 protein: CASSFPDRTDTQYF
V gene: TRBV5-1
J gene: TRBJ2-3

CDR3 protein: CASSQAGISGANVLTF
V gene: TRBV4-1
J gene: TRBJ2-6

CDR3 protein: CASSISSGTGDNTIYF
V gene: TRBV7-8
J gene: TRBJ1-3

CDR3 protein: CASSRMLAGEGETQYF
V gene: TRBV5-1
J gene: TRBJ2-5

CDR3 protein: CASSLGTGHNQPQHF
V gene: TRBV5-1
J gene: TRBJ1-5

CDR3 protein: CSGTDRGPYEQFF
V gene: TRBV20-1
J gene: TRBJ2-1

CDR3 protein: CASSASERLELFF
V gene: TRBV11-2
J gene: TRBJ2-2

CDR3 protein: CASSPPGGRSDNEQFF
V gene: TRBV18
J gene: TRBJ2-1

CDR3 protein: CASSIGQGSTDTQYF
V gene: TRBV5-6
J gene: TRBJ2-3

CDR3 protein: CASSRGLATTGELFF
V gene: TRBV9
J gene: TRBJ2-2

CDR3 protein: CASREMTVNTGELFF
V gene: TRBV2
J gene: TRBJ2-2

CDR3 protein: CSARSPWEISGETQYF
V gene: TRBV20-1
J gene: TRBJ2-5

CDR3 protein: CASSLKGINQPQHF
V gene: TRBV5-5
J gene: TRBJ1-5